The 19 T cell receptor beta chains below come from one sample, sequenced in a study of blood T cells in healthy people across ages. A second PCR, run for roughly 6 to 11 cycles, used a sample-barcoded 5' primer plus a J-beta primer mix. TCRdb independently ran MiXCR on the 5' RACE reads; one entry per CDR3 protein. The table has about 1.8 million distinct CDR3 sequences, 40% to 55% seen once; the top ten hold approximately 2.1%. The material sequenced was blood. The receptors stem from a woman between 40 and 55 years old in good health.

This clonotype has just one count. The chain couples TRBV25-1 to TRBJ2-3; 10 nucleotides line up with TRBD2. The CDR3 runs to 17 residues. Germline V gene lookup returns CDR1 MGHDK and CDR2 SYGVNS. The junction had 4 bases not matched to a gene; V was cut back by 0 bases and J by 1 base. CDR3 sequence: CASSEYALAGGTDTQYF. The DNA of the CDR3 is TGTGCCAGCAGTGAATATGCCCTAGCGGGGGGCACAGATACGCAGTATTTT.

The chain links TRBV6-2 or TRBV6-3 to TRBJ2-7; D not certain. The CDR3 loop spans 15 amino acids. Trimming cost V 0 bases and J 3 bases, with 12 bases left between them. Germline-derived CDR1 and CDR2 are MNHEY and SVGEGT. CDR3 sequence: CASSYSRPTVYEQYF. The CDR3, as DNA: TGTGCCAGCAGTTACTCTCGACCCACGGTCTACGAGCAGTACTTC.

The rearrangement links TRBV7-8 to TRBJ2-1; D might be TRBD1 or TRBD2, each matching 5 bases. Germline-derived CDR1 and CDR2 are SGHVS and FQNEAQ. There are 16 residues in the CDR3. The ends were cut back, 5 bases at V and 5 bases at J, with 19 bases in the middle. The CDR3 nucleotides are TGTGCCAGCAGCCCCGAGGGTCCGGGGCTTAACAATGAGCAGTTCTTC. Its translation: CASSPEGPGLNNEQFF. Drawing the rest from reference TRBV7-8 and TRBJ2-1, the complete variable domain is GAGVSQSPRYKVAKRGQDVALRCDPISGHVSLFWYQQALGQGPEFLTYFQNEAQLDKSGLPSDRFFAERPEGSVSTLKIQRTQQEDSAVYLCASSPEGPGLNNEQFFGPGTRLTVL.

The CDR3 nucleotides read TGTGCCAGCAGCACACCGGGGTGGGCCTACGAGCAGTACTTC. Translation gives CASSTPGWAYEQYF. The chain couples TRBV3-1 to TRBJ2-4, with D possibly TRBD2 on 5 matching bases. The J call may be faulty, since TRBJ2-7 better matches the DNA end. The CDR3 consists of 14 residues. Germline values: CDR1 LGHDT, CDR2 YNNKEL (reference sequence).

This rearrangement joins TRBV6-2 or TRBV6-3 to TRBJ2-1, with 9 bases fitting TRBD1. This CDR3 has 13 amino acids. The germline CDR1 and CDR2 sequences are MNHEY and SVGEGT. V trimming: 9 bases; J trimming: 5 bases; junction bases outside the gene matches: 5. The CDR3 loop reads CASTGQGDNEQFF. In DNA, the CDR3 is TGTGCCAGTACGGGACAGGGTGACAATGAGCAGTTCTTC.

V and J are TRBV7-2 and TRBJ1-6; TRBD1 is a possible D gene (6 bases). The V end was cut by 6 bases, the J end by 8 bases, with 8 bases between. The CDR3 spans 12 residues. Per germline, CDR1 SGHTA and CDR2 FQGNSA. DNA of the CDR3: TGTGCCAGCAGTTACAGGGATTCACCCCTCCACTTT. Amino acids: CASSYRDSPLHF. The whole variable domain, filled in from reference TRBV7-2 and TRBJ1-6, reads GAGVSQSPSNKVTEKGKDVELRCDPISGHTALYWYRQSLGQGLEFLIYFQGNSAPDKSGLPSDRFSAERTGGSVSTLTIQRTQQEDSAVYLCASSYRDSPLHFGNGTRLTVT.

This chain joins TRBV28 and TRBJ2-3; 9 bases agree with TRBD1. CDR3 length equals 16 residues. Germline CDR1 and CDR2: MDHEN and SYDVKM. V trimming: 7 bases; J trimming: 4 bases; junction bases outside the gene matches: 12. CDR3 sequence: CASTSAGTGLADTQYF. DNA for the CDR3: TGTGCCAGCACCTCAGCCGGGACAGGGTTGGCAGATACGCAGTATTTT.

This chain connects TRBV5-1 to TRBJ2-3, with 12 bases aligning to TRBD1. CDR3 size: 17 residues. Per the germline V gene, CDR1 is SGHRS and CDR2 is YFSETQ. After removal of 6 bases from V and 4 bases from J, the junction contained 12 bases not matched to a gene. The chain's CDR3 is CASTRGSRDRGPDTQYF. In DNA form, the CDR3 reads TGCGCCAGCACCCGAGGGAGCCGGGACAGGGGGCCAGATACGCAGTATTTT.

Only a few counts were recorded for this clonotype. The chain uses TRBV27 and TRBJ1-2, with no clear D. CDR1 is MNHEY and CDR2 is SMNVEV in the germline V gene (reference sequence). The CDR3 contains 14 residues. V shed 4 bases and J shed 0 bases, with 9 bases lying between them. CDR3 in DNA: TGTGCCAGCAGTTCGATCCCTACTAACTATGGCTACACCTTC. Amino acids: CASSSIPTNYGYTF.

CDR3 sequence: CASSGQDRRIEQYF. As DNA, the CDR3 is TGTGCCAGCAGCGGACAGGACAGAAGGATTGAGCAGTACTTC. The genes are TRBV7-9 and TRBJ2-7; TRBD1 agrees at 7 bases. The CDR3 spans 14 residues. V gave up 5 bases and J gave up 7 bases; unmatched junction bases: 11. Germline V gives CDR1 SEHNR, CDR2 FQNEAQ (reference sequence).

The chain's CDR3 is CASSFAAGVETQYF. DNA for the CDR3: TGTGCCAGCAGCTTTGCAGCAGGGGTAGAGACCCAGTACTTC. V usage is TRBV7-9 and J usage is TRBJ2-4; TRBD1 is a possible D gene (6 bases). The DNA end lines up better with TRBJ2-5; the J call may be wrong. The germline V gene encodes CDR1 SEHNR and CDR2 FQNEAQ (reference sequence). This CDR3 has 14 residues.

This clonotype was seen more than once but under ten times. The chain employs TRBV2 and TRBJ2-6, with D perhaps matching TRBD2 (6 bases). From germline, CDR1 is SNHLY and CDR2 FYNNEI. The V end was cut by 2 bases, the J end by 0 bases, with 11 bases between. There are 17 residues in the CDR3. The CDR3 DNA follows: TGTGCCAGCAGTGAAATGAGGCGGGGCTCTGGGGCCAACGTCCTGACTTTC. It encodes CASSEMRRGSGANVLTF.

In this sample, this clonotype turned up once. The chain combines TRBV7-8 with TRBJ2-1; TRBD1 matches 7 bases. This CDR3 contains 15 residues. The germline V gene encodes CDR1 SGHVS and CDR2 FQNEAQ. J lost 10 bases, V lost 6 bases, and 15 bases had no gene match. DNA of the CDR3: TGTGCCAGCAGGTTCCGGGTAGGACAGGAATACGAGCAGTTCTTC. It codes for CASRFRVGQEYEQFF.

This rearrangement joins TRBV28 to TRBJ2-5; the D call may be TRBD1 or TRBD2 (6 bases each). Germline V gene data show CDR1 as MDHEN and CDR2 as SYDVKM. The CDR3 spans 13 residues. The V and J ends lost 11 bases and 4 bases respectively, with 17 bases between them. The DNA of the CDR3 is TGTGCCCACTCCCGGGGGCCCAGAGAGACCCAGTACTTC. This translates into CAHSRGPRETQYF.

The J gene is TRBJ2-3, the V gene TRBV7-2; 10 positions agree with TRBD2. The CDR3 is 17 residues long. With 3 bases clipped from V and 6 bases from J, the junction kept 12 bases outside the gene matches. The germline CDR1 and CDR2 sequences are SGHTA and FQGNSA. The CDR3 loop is CASSFRPAGGHEDTQYF. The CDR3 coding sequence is TGTGCCAGCAGCTTTCGGCCAGCGGGGGGGCATGAGGATACGCAGTATTTT. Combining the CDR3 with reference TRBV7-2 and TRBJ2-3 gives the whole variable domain GAGVSQSPSNKVTEKGKDVELRCDPISGHTALYWYRQSLGQGLEFLIYFQGNSAPDKSGLPSDRFSAERTGGSVSTLTIQRTQQEDSAVYLCASSFRPAGGHEDTQYFGPGTRLTVL.

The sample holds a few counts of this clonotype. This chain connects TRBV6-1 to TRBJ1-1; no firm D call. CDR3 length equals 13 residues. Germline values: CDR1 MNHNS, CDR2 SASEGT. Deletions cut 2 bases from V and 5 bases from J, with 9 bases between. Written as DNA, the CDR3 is TGTGCCAGCAGTGAATCAATGGGTACTGAAGCTTTCTTT. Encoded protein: CASSESMGTEAFF.

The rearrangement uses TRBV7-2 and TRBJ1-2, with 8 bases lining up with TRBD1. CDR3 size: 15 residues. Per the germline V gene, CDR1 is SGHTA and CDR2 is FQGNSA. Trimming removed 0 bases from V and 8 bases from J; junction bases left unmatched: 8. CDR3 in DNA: TGTGCCAGCAGCTTAGCCGTTCAGGGGGCGAGAGGCTACACCTTC. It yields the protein CASSLAVQGARGYTF.

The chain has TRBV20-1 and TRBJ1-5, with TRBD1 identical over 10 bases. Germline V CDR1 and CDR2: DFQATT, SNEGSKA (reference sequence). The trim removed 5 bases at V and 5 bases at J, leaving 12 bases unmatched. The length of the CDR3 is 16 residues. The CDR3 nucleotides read TGCAGTGCTGAAAAAACCGGGACAGGGGTATATCAGCCCCAGCATTTT. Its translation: CSAEKTGTGVYQPQHF.

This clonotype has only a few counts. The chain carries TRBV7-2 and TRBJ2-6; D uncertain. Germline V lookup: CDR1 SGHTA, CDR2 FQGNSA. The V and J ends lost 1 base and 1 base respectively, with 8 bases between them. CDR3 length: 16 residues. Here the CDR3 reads CASSLGGRSGANVLTF. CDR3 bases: TGTGCCAGCAGCTTAGGTGGCAGATCTGGGGCCAACGTCCTGACTTTC.